This TCR beta chain was retrieved from a study of blood T cells in healthy people across ages. General observations from the study: Fewer expanded clones and more diversity marked long-lived versus aged donors.

The use of a sample-barcoded 5' primer and a J-beta primer mix characterized a second PCR of about 7 to 12 cycles. TCRdb reanalysed the 5' RACE reads using MiXCR and keeps one entry per CDR3 protein. The sample gives 1.5 million or so distinct CDR3 sequences, around 42% of which show up once; less than 8% is in the top ten. With regard to this clonotype: Its antigen is undetermined.

V dropped 8 bases and J dropped 6; count of bases not matched to a gene: 6. This CDR3 is 15 amino acids long. Germline assignment: CDR1 SNHLY and CDR2 FYNNEI. Russia was home to the donors, healthy Caucasian individuals aged about 6 to 90. V usage is TRBV2 and J usage is TRBJ2-1, with TRBD2 matching over 14 bases. Sequencing was done on a sample of blood. The clonotype originates from a woman between 18 and 29 years old in good health. The CDR3 DNA sequence: TGTGCCAGCCGAACCGGGACTAGCGGGAGCAATGAGCAGTTCTTC. The encoded protein is CASRTGTSGSNEQFF. Complete variable domain (other parts from reference TRBV2 and TRBJ2-1): EPEVTQTPSHQVTQMGQEVILRCVPISNHLYFYWYRQILGQKVEFLVSFYNNEISEKSEIFDDQFSVERPDGSNFTLKIRSTKLEDSAMYFCASRTGTSGSNEQFFGPGTRLTVL.